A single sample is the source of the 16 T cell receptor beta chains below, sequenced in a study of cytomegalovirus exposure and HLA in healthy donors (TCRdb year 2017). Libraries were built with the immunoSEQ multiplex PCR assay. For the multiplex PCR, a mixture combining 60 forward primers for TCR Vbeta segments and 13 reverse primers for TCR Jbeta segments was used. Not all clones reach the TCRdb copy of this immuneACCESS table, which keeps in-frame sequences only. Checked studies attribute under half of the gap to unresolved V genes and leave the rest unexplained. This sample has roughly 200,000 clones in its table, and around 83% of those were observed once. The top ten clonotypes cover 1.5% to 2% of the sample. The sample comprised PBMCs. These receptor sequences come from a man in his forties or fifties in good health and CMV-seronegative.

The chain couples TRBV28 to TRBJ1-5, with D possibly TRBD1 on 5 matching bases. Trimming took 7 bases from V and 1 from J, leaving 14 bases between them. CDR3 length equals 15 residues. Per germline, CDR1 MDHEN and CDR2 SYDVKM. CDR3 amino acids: CASTPWGDSNQPQHF. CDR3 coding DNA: TGTGCCAGCACACCGTGGGGGGACAGCAATCAGCCCCAGCATTTT.

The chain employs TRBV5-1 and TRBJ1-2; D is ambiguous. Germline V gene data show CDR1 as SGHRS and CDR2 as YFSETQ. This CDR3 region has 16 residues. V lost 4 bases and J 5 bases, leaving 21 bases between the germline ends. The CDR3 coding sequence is TGCGCCAGCAGCCCTACCGGGAGGATAAACTCATATGGCTACACCTTC. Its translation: CASSPTGRINSYGYTF.

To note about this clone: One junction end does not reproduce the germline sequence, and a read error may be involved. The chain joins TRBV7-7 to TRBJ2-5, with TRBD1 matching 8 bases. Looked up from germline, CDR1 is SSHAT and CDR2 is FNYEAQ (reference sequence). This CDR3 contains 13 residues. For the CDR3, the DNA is TGTGCTAGCAGCTTAGACAGGGGTGAGACCCAGTACTTC. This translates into CASSLDRGETQYF. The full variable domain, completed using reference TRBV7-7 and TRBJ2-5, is GAGVSQSPRYKVTKRGQDVTLRCDPISSHATLYWYQQALGQGPEFLTYFNYEAQPDKSGLPSDRFSAERPEGSISTLTIQRTEQRDSAMYRCASSLDRGETQYFGPGTRLLVL.

This chain's CDR3 is CASSPPAAWPYEQYF. In DNA form, the CDR3 reads TGTGCCAGCAGCCCCCCCGCGGCTTGGCCCTACGAGCAGTACTTC. V is TRBV6-6 and J is TRBJ2-5; D uncertain. The closer fit of TRBJ2-7 to the DNA end suggests the J call may be wrong. The length of the CDR3 is 15 residues. Germline values: CDR1 MNHNY, CDR2 SVGAGI (reference sequence).

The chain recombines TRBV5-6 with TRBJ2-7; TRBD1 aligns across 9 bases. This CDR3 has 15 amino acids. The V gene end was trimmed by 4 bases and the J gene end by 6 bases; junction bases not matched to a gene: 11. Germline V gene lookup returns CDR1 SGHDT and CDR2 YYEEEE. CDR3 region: CASSQGQGRSREQYF. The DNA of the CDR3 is TGTGCCAGCAGCCAAGGACAGGGGCGGTCCCGCGAGCAGTACTTC.

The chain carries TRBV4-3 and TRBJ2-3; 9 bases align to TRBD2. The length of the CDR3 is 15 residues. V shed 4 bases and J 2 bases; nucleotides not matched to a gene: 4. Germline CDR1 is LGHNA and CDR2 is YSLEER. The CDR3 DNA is TGCGCCAGCAGCCTAAGACTAGCGGACACAGATACGCAGTATTTT. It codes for CASSLRLADTDTQYF.

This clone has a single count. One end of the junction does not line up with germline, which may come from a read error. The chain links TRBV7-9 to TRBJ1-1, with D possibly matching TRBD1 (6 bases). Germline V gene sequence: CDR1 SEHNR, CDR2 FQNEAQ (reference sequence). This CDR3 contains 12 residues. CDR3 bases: TGTTCCAGCAGCTTAATGGTAAGGGGGGCTTTCTTT. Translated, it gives CSSSLMVRGAFF.

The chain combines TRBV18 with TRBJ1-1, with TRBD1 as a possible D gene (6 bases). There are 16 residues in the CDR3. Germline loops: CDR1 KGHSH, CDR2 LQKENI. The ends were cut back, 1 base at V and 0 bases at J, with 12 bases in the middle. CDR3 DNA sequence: TGTGCCAGCTCACCACGGACAGCCCCGATGAACACTGAAGCTTTCTTT. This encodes CASSPRTAPMNTEAFF.

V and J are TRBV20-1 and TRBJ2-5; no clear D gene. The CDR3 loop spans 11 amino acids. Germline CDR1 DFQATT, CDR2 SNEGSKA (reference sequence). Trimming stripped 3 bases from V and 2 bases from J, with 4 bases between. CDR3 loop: CSARLQETQYF. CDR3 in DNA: TGCAGTGCTAGGTTACAAGAGACCCAGTACTTC.

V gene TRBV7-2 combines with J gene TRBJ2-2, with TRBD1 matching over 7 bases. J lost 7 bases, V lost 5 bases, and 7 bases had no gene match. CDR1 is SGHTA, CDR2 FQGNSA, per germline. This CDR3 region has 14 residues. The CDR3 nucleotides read TGTGCCAGCAGCGTACAACAGGGGAACGGGGAGCTGTTTTTT. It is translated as CASSVQQGNGELFF.

CDR3 protein: CASSRRGAGPNYGYTF. The CDR3 DNA sequence: TGTGCCAGTAGTAGGAGGGGCGCTGGACCTAACTATGGCTACACCTTC. The V call is TRBV19, the J call TRBJ1-2; a possible D gene is TRBD1 (5 bases). The CDR3 totals 16 residues. The V and J ends lost 4 bases and 0 bases respectively, with 15 bases between them. The germline V gene encodes CDR1 LNHDA and CDR2 SQIVND (reference sequence).

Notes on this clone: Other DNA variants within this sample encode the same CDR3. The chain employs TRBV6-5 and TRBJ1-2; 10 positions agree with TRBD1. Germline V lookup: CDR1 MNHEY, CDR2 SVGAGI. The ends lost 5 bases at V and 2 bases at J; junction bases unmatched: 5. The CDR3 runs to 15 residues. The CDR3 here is CASSPRTGGNYGYTF. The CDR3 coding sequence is TGTGCCAGCAGTCCGCGGACAGGGGGAAACTATGGCTACACCTTC.

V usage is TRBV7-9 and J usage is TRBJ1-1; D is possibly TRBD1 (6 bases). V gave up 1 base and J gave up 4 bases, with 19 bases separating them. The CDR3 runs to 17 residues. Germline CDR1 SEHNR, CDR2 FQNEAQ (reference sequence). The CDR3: CASSLDRGAGLRTEAFF. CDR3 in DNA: TGTGCCAGCAGCTTAGATCGGGGGGCTGGGTTGCGCACTGAAGCTTTCTTT. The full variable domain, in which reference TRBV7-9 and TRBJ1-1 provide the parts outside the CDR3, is DTGVSQNPRHKITKRGQNVTFRCDPISEHNRLYWYRQTLGQGPEFLTYFQNEAQLEKSRLLSDRFSAERPKGSFSTLEIQRTEQGDSAMYLCASSLDRGAGLRTEAFFGQGTRLTVV.

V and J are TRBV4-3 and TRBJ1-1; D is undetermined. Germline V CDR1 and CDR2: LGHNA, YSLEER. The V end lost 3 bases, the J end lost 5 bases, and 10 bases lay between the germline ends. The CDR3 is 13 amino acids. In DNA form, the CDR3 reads TGCGCCAGCAGCCATAGGTCGGGAACTGAAGCTTTCTTT. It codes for CASSHRSGTEAFF.

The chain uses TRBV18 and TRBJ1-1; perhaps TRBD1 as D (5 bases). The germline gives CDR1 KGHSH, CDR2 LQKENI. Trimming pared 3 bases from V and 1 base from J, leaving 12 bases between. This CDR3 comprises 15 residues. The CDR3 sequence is CASSPAGYGNTEAFF. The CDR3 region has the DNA TGTGCCAGCTCACCGGCAGGGTACGGGAACACTGAAGCTTTCTTT.

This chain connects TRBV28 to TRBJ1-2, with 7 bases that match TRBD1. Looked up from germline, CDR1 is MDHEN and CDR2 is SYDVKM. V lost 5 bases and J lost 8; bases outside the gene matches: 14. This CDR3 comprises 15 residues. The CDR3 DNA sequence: TGTGCCAGCAGTGGGACAGCGCCTCCCGAGACGGGCTACACCTTC. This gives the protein CASSGTAPPETGYTF.